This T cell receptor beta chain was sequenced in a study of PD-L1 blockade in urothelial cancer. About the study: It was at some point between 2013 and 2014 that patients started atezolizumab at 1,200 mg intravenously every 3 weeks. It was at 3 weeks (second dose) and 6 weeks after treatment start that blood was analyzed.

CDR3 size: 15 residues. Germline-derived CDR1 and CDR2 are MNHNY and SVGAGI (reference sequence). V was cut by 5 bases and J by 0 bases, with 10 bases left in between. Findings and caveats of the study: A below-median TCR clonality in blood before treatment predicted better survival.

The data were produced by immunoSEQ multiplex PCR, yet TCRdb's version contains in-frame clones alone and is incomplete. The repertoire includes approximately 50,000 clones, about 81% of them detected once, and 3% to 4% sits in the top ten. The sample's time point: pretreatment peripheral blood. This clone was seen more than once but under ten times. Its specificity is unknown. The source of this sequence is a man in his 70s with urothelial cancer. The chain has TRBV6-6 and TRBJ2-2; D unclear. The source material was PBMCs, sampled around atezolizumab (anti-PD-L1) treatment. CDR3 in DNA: TGTGCCAGCAGTCCAACGTCGGCGAACACCGGGGAGCTGTTTTTT. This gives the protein CASSPTSANTGELFF.